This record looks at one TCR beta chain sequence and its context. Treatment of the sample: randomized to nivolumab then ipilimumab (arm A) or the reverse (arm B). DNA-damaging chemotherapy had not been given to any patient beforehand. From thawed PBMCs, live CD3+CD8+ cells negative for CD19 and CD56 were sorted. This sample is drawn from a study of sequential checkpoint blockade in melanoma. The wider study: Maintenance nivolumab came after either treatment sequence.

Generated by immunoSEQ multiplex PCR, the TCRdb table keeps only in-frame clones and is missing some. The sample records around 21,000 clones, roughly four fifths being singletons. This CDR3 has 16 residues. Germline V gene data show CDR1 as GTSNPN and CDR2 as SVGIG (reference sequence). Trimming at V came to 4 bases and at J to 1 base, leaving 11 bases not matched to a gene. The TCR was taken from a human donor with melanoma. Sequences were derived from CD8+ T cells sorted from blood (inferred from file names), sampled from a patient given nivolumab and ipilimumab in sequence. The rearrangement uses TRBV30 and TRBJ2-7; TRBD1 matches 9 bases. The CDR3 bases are TGTGCCTGGACAAAAACAGACAGGGGGATATCCTACGAGCAGTACTTC. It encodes CAWTKTDRGISYEQYF.